Each of the 10 T cell receptor beta chains below was sequenced from the same sample in a study of shared clonotypes between healthy human individuals. Terminally differentiated effector memory CD45RA+ cells were excluded from the naive CD8 cells, which were CD45RO-negative and positively selected for CCR7. Libraries were prepared by immunoSEQ multiplex PCR; TCRdb keeps only in-frame clonotypes and omits some of them. The repertoire includes some 2.1 million clones, approximately 92% of them detected once, and 1.5% to 2% sits in the top ten. Sample: naive CD8+ T cells from PBMCs. The receptor set was obtained from a man aged 18 to 35 in good health. Some clones in this sample may be carry-over from other donors' samples.

V usage is TRBV25-1 and J usage is TRBJ2-1; no reliable D call. Trimming stripped 8 bases from V and 7 bases from J, with 6 bases between. This CDR3 is built from 10 residues. Germline V CDR1 and CDR2: MGHDK, SYGVNS. CDR3 protein: CASEQNEQFF. The CDR3 DNA reads TGTGCCAGCGAACAAAATGAGCAGTTCTTC.

This clone was observed a handful of times. The gene calls are TRBV7-9 and TRBJ1-2; D may be TRBD1 (6 bases). This CDR3 is built from 14 residues. Germline V gives CDR1 SEHNR, CDR2 FQNEAQ (reference sequence). V was cut by 3 bases and J by 8 bases, with 16 bases left in between. CDR3 residues: CASSFLDSPIGYTF. The DNA of the CDR3 is TGTGCCAGCAGCTTTCTGGACAGCCCTATAGGCTACACCTTC. Full variable domain (rest looked up from reference TRBV7-9 and TRBJ1-2): DTGVSQNPRHKITKRGQNVTFRCDPISEHNRLYWYRQTLGQGPEFLTYFQNEAQLEKSRLLSDRFSAERPKGSFSTLEIQRTEQGDSAMYLCASSFLDSPIGYTFGSGTRLTVV.

In this sample, this clone turned up once. The chain links TRBV27 to TRBJ2-7; the D is unclear. CDR3 length: 11 amino acids. The V and J ends lost 3 bases and 6 bases respectively, with 6 bases between them. The V gene's germline CDR1 is MNHEY and CDR2 SMNVEV (reference sequence). The CDR3 loop reads CASSFWGEQYF. In DNA, the CDR3 is TGTGCCAGCAGTTTCTGGGGCGAGCAGTACTTC.

The CDR3 region is CASSQGRRANYGYTF. CDR3 in DNA: TGCGCCAGCAGCCAAGGAAGGCGGGCTAACTATGGCTACACCTTC. The chain employs TRBV4-1 and TRBJ1-2; D remains unclear. V lost 1 base and J lost 0, with 9 bases in between. The length of the CDR3 is 15 residues. CDR1 is MGHRA and CDR2 is YSYEKL in the germline V gene.

The chain uses TRBV28 and TRBJ1-1; a possible D gene is TRBD1 (6 bases). The V gene lost 2 bases and the J gene lost 7 bases, with 11 bases spanning the gap. Germline values: CDR1 MDHEN, CDR2 SYDVKM. CDR3 length: 13 amino acids. CDR3 sequence: CASSLRQAIEAFF. As DNA, the CDR3 is TGTGCCAGCAGTTTACGACAGGCGATTGAAGCTTTCTTT.

The rearrangement links TRBV15 to TRBJ1-4, with D possibly being TRBD1 (5 bases). This CDR3 is 14 amino acids long. Trimming took 5 bases from V and 3 from J, leaving 10 bases between them. CDR1 LNHNV and CDR2 YYDKDF come from the germline V gene (reference sequence). The CDR3 DNA reads as TGTGCCACCAGCTCCAGACAGTCTAATGAAAAACTGTTTTTT. This encodes CATSSRQSNEKLFF.

This chain joins TRBV7-3 and TRBJ2-3; 12 nucleotides agree with TRBD2. The V gene's germline CDR1 is SGHTA and CDR2 FQGTGA. The CDR3 contains 16 residues. Trimming cost V 5 bases and J 2 bases; bases outside gene matches: 5. CDR3: CASSPTSGSITDTQYF. The CDR3, as DNA: TGTGCCAGCAGCCCGACTAGCGGGAGTATCACAGATACGCAGTATTTT.

The CDR3 nucleotides read TGTGCCAGCAGCCCCTCCGGGACAGGGAATGAAAAACTGTTTTTT. Amino acid sequence: CASSPSGTGNEKLFF. The genes are TRBV28 and TRBJ1-4; TRBD1 aligns across 9 bases. With V trimmed by 6 bases and J by 5 bases, 7 bases remained unmatched. This CDR3 spans 15 amino acids. Germline V CDR1 and CDR2: MDHEN, SYDVKM.

The chain employs TRBV5-4 and TRBJ1-1, with D hard to call. From germline, CDR1 is SGHNT and CDR2 YYREEE (reference sequence). The length of the CDR3 is 15 residues. Trimming took off 0 bases at V and 1 base at J, with 10 bases between the two ends. The CDR3 DNA reads as TGTGCCAGCAGCTTGGTTGGAGGGCCGAACACTGAAGCTTTCTTT. Translating gives CASSLVGGPNTEAFF.

The chain joins TRBV4-1 to TRBJ2-7; 9 bases map to TRBD1. The germline V gene has CDR1 MGHRA and CDR2 YSYEKL. The trim removed 8 bases at V and 6 bases at J, leaving 11 bases unmatched. This CDR3 spans 14 amino acids. CDR3 coding DNA: TGCGCCAGCGGCACGGACAGGGGATCCCCCGAGCAGTACTTC. The encoded protein is CASGTDRGSPEQYF.